This T cell receptor beta chain is from a study of Ad26.COV2.S vaccination and SARS-CoV-2 variants. Whole-study results and caveats: In TCR breadth and depth analyses, total T cell responses may have been underestimated.

This CDR3 contains 11 residues. Germline-derived CDR1 and CDR2 are SGDLS and YYNGEE. Trimming stripped 7 bases from V and 4 bases from J, with 3 bases between. Of note for this clone: Its matching antigen is unknown.

Assay: immunoSEQ multiplex PCR; the TCRdb copy retains only in-frame clones and omits some. The sample includes around 350,000 clones, 92% of them seen just once. This material consisted of peripheral blood, taken after recovery from COVID-19. This receptor was obtained from a human donor who had recovered from COVID-19. V and J are TRBV9 and TRBJ2-6; D unclear. CDR3 sequence reads: CASAGANVLTF. The CDR3 DNA reads TGTGCCAGCGCCGGGGCCAACGTCCTGACTTTC.